The 30 T cell receptor beta chains presented below share a single source sample, sequenced in a study of blood T cell repertoires in COVID-19. The repertoire was sequenced with immunoSEQ multiplex PCR; TCRdb's copy has only in-frame clones and lacks some. The table records over 120,000 clones, 65% to 90% of them present only once. The sequencing sample was made of peripheral blood. Receptors originate from a man aged 55 to 70 with active or convalescent COVID-19.

The V and J genes are TRBV7-2 and TRBJ2-3; a weak D match, TRBD1 (7 bases). The CDR3 consists of 16 residues. Trimming took off 2 bases at V and 2 bases at J, with 14 bases between the two ends. Germline CDR1 reads SGHTA; CDR2 reads FQGNSA. The CDR3 here is CASSLRRGAFTDTQYF. The CDR3 region has the DNA TGTGCCAGCAGCTTACGCAGGGGGGCTTTCACAGATACGCAGTATTTT.

The rearrangement uses TRBV7-9 and TRBJ2-1; D gene ambiguous. CDR1 is SEHNR and CDR2 is FQNEAQ in the germline V gene (reference sequence). The germline V and J ends were trimmed by 2 bases and 6 bases, with 14 bases remaining between them. The CDR3 is 15 amino acids. The DNA of the CDR3 is TGTGCCAGCAGCTTACAGTCTGGTGTTCCCAATGAGCAGTTCTTC. Its translation is CASSLQSGVPNEQFF.

The sample holds a few counts of this clone. The chain couples TRBV7-8 to TRBJ1-3; D is undetermined. Deletions cut 2 bases from V and 4 bases from J, with 6 bases between. Germline V gene lookup returns CDR1 SGHVS and CDR2 FQNEAQ. The CDR3 runs to 13 residues. This chain's CDR3 is CASSLISGNTIYF. In DNA form, the CDR3 reads TGTGCCAGCAGCTTAATTTCGGGAAACACCATATATTTT. Full variable domain (missing parts from reference TRBV7-8 and TRBJ1-3): GAGVSQSPRYKVAKRGQDVALRCDPISGHVSLFWYQQALGQGPEFLTYFQNEAQLDKSGLPSDRFFAERPEGSVSTLKIQRTQQEDSAVYLCASSLISGNTIYFGEGSWLTVV.

This clone was seen a single time. This chain joins TRBV30 and TRBJ1-2; D unclear. V lost 5 bases and J 4 bases, leaving 11 bases between the germline ends. The CDR3 length is 12 residues. Germline V gene lookup returns CDR1 GTSNPN and CDR2 SVGIG (reference sequence). CDR3 in amino acids: CAWGRVGYGYTF. The CDR3, as DNA: TGTGCCTGGGGGAGGGTGGGCTATGGCTACACCTTC.

The rearrangement uses TRBV6-1 and TRBJ2-1; D is possibly TRBD2 (6 bases). Trimming cost V 2 bases and J 6 bases, with 20 bases left between them. CDR1 MNHNS and CDR2 SASEGT come from the germline V gene. This CDR3 has 17 amino acids. CDR3 protein: CASSEIHTSTGTNEQFF. The CDR3 DNA sequence: TGTGCCAGCAGTGAAATTCACACTAGCACGGGTACCAATGAGCAGTTCTTC.

The CDR3 sequence is CASSLRSGGYEQYV. As DNA, the CDR3 is TGTGCCAGCAGTCTCCGAAGCGGGGGCTACGAGCAGTACGTC. This rearrangement joins TRBV27 to TRBJ2-7, with 8 bases aligning to TRBD2. Germline V gives CDR1 MNHEY, CDR2 SMNVEV (reference sequence). Unmatched junction bases numbered 6, after V lost 5 bases and J lost 3 bases. The CDR3 covers 14 residues.

The V gene is TRBV6-5, the J gene TRBJ1-4; D possibly corresponds to TRBD1 (6 bases). Germline loops: CDR1 MNHEY, CDR2 SVGAGI. This CDR3 region has 15 residues. V was trimmed by 6 bases and J by 5 bases, leaving 16 bases between them. The CDR3 DNA reads TGTGCCAGCAGACCTCCCGGGACAAGGAATGAAAAACTGTTTTTT. This codes for CASRPPGTRNEKLFF.

The gene calls are TRBV7-7 and TRBJ2-5; D is possibly TRBD2 (6 bases). The germline V gene encodes CDR1 SSHAT and CDR2 FNYEAQ (reference sequence). Trimming took 4 bases from V and 2 from J, leaving 26 bases between them. The CDR3 is made up of 19 amino acids. CDR3 residues: CASSSRSKRESGPQETQYF. As DNA, the CDR3 is TGTGCCAGCAGCTCCCGGTCCAAACGGGAGAGTGGGCCACAAGAGACCCAGTACTTC.

The gene calls are TRBV9 and TRBJ2-2; D is unresolved. The germline gives CDR1 SGDLS, CDR2 YYNGEE. CDR3 length equals 14 residues. Trimming removed 0 bases at V and 4 bases at J, with 7 bases between. The CDR3 DNA reads TGTGCCAGCAGCGTAGAGTACGGCACCGGGGAGCTGTTTTTT. Translation gives CASSVEYGTGELFF.

J is TRBJ2-5 and V is TRBV9, with 8 bases matching TRBD2. The V gene's germline CDR1 is SGDLS and CDR2 YYNGEE. This CDR3 has 15 amino acids. V shed 3 bases and J 1 base; nucleotides not matched to a gene: 5. The CDR3 DNA follows: TGTGCCAGCAGCGGTGGTAGCGGGACCCAAGAGACCCAGTACTTC. It encodes CASSGGSGTQETQYF.

V and J are TRBV12-5 and TRBJ2-5; TRBD2 matches 14 bases. This CDR3 is built from 17 residues. Germline V gives CDR1 LGHNT, CDR2 FRNRAP. With V trimmed by 4 bases and J by 0 bases, 4 bases remained unmatched. CDR3 coding DNA: TGTGCTAGTGGTTGGACTAGCGGGGGGACTTACCAAGAGACCCAGTACTTC. It encodes CASGWTSGGTYQETQYF.

This chain uses TRBV15 with TRBJ1-1, with TRBD1 matching 9 bases. Trimming removed 6 bases from V and 2 bases from J; junction bases left unmatched: 7. The CDR3 has 15 amino acids. Germline V gives CDR1 LNHNV, CDR2 YYDKDF (reference sequence). The CDR3 nucleotides are TGTGCCACCAGGCCAAGGACAGGGGTAAACACTGAAGCTTTCTTT. Encoded protein: CATRPRTGVNTEAFF.

The CDR3 DNA is TGTGCCACCGAGACGGGAGGCGGTAGCAATCAGCCCCAGCATTTT. This codes for CATETGGGSNQPQHF. The chain joins TRBV19 to TRBJ1-5; D uncertain. In germline, CDR1 is LNHDA, CDR2 SQIVND (reference sequence). This CDR3 has 15 residues. V gave up 10 bases and J gave up 0 bases, with 16 bases separating them.

This clone was detected once. This rearrangement joins TRBV7-2 to TRBJ1-2; perhaps TRBD1 as D (6 bases). Germline CDR1 and CDR2: SGHTA and FQGNSA. Trimming shortened V by 5 bases and J by 2 bases, and 12 bases separated the two germline ends. The CDR3 consists of 14 residues. In nucleotides, the CDR3 is TGTGCCAGCAGCACCGGGACACTGAACTATGGCTACACCTTC. Its protein is CASSTGTLNYGYTF.

The J gene is TRBJ1-1, the V gene TRBV18, with TRBD1 matching 7 bases. V was pared by 0 bases and J by 5 bases, with 9 bases of the junction left unmatched. The germline V gene encodes CDR1 KGHSH and CDR2 LQKENI. The CDR3 is made up of 16 amino acids. The CDR3: CASSPPVSGGRTEAFF. CDR3 bases: TGTGCCAGCTCACCACCGGTTTCAGGGGGTAGGACTGAAGCTTTCTTT.

The V call is TRBV24-1, the J call TRBJ1-1; D gene unclear. V lost 4 bases to trimming and J lost 0 bases, with 5 bases between them. The CDR3 runs 13 residues. CDR1 is KGHDR, CDR2 SFDVKD, per germline. The CDR3 DNA sequence: TGTGCCACCAGTGAGGGCTTGAACACTGAAGCTTTCTTT. Translation: CATSEGLNTEAFF.

The genes are TRBV5-1 and TRBJ2-7, with 8 positions matching TRBD1. CDR1 is SGHRS and CDR2 is YFSETQ in the germline V gene. V shed 4 bases, J shed 3 bases, and the junction held 9 bases outside the gene matches. CDR3 length equals 15 residues. CDR3 loop: CASSGSGTGVYEQYF. The DNA for the CDR3 is TGCGCCAGCAGCGGATCCGGGACAGGAGTCTACGAGCAGTACTTC.

In this sample, this clone turned up a few times. V and J are TRBV23-1 and TRBJ2-2, with 7 positions matching TRBD2. TRBV23-1 is flagged as an ORF with uncertain function. The trim removed 0 bases at V and 7 bases at J, leaving 2 bases unmatched. The CDR3 covers 14 residues. The CDR3 coding sequence is TGCGCCAGCAGTCAATCCGGCGGGAGCGGGGAGCTGTTTTTT. Its translation: CASSQSGGSGELFF.

The gene calls are TRBV6-4 and TRBJ1-2; no clear D gene. The V gene lost 3 bases and the J gene lost 2 bases, with 13 bases spanning the gap. Germline loops: CDR1 MRHNA, CDR2 SNTAGT. This CDR3 region has 15 residues. This CDR3 reads CASSEGYSGNYGYTF. The CDR3 DNA sequence: TGTGCCAGCAGTGAGGGTTACAGCGGCAACTATGGCTACACCTTC.

This clone showed up just a few times. The J gene is TRBJ1-2, the V gene TRBV6-5, with a weak D call TRBD1 (5 bases). Germline values: CDR1 MNHEY, CDR2 SVGAGI. V was clipped by 8 bases and J by 1 base, with 11 bases between them. CDR3 length equals 13 residues. The CDR3 spells CASGAALNYGYTF. CDR3 nucleotides: TGTGCCAGCGGGGCTGCTCTTAACTATGGCTACACCTTC.

This chain joins TRBV14 and TRBJ1-1, with TRBD1 matching over 7 bases. This CDR3 region has 14 residues. J gave up 8 bases and V 3 bases, and 9 bases lay outside the gene matches. Germline V gene data show CDR1 as SGHDN and CDR2 as FVKESK. The CDR3 loop reads CASSQMGEGAEAFF. The CDR3 nucleotides read TGTGCCAGCAGCCAGATGGGAGAGGGGGCCGAAGCTTTCTTT.

The CDR3 loop reads CASSSQAGVYETQYF. Here the CDR3 DNA reads TGTGCCAGCAGCTCTCAAGCGGGAGTTTACGAGACCCAGTACTTC. The chain links TRBV7-2 to TRBJ2-5; 8 bases map to TRBD2. V dropped 4 bases and J dropped 5; count of bases not matched to a gene: 9. Per the germline V gene, CDR1 is SGHTA and CDR2 is FQGNSA. This CDR3 contains 15 residues.

In this sample, this clone turned up once. This chain joins TRBV7-8 and TRBJ2-5; D remains ambiguous. CDR3 length equals 13 residues. Per the germline V gene, CDR1 is SGHVS and CDR2 is FQNEAQ. V shed 2 bases and J shed 0 bases, with 4 bases lying between them. Written as DNA, the CDR3 is TGTGCCAGCAGCTTACAGGACCAAGAGACCCAGTACTTC. Its translation: CASSLQDQETQYF. Complete variable domain (other parts from reference TRBV7-8 and TRBJ2-5): GAGVSQSPRYKVAKRGQDVALRCDPISGHVSLFWYQQALGQGPEFLTYFQNEAQLDKSGLPSDRFFAERPEGSVSTLKIQRTQQEDSAVYLCASSLQDQETQYFGPGTRLLVL.

This chain joins TRBV7-2 and TRBJ2-5; a weak D match, TRBD1 (5 bases). The CDR3 totals 13 residues. Germline CDR1 is SGHTA and CDR2 is FQGNSA. V was clipped by 5 bases and J by 4 bases, with 11 bases between them. CDR3 in amino acids: CASSPGQRETQYF. The CDR3 region has the DNA TGTGCCAGCAGCCCAGGACAACGAGAGACCCAGTACTTC.

This clone was found once. The chain is built from TRBV6-5 and TRBJ2-7; the D gene is possibly TRBD1 (6 bases). This CDR3 region has 13 residues. The germline CDR1 and CDR2 sequences are MNHEY and SVGAGI. V dropped 5 bases and J dropped 7 bases, with 15 bases sitting between them. The CDR3 bases are TGTGCCAGCAGTCGCACAGGGTACGCTGAGCAGTACTTC. Translating it yields CASSRTGYAEQYF.

The chain recombines TRBV11-2 with TRBJ2-1, with 8 bases that match TRBD2. The V and J ends lost 2 bases and 0 bases, in that order; junction bases with no gene match: 6. The germline gives CDR1 SGHAT, CDR2 FQNNGV. The CDR3 runs 17 residues. CDR3 in amino acids: CASSLMLREVSYNEQFF. DNA for the CDR3: TGTGCCAGCAGCTTAATGTTGCGGGAGGTCTCCTACAATGAGCAGTTCTTC.

The chain combines TRBV2 with TRBJ1-5; 9 nucleotides match TRBD1. This CDR3 is 16 amino acids long. Germline V gives CDR1 SNHLY, CDR2 FYNNEI. Trimming cost V 3 bases and J 2 bases; bases outside gene matches: 5. In nucleotides, the CDR3 is TGTGCCAGCAGTGACTGGACAGGGGCGGGCAATCAGCCCCAGCATTTT. Encoded protein: CASSDWTGAGNQPQHF.

V is TRBV14 and J is TRBJ2-3, with D possibly matching TRBD1 (6 bases). V lost 4 bases to trimming and J lost 0 bases, with 11 bases between them. Germline lookup yields CDR1 SGHDN and CDR2 FVKESK. The CDR3 runs 15 residues. The DNA of the CDR3 is TGTGCCAGCAGCCGGGGGCAGGCTAGCACAGATACGCAGTATTTT. Protein product: CASSRGQASTDTQYF.

The chain uses TRBV19 and TRBJ1-6; tentatively, D is TRBD1 (6 bases). Germline V gene lookup returns CDR1 LNHDA and CDR2 SQIVND (reference sequence). V gave up 4 bases and J gave up 8 bases, with 18 bases separating them. This CDR3 has 16 amino acids. The CDR3 DNA follows: TGTGCCAGTAGTACGATACAGGGCCCCGGGGATTCACCCCTCCACTTT. It codes for CASSTIQGPGDSPLHF.

The chain couples TRBV11-2 to TRBJ2-5; 10 nucleotides match TRBD2. This CDR3 region has 16 residues. Germline CDR1 and CDR2: SGHAT and FQNNGV. The trim removed 5 bases at V and 5 bases at J, leaving 11 bases unmatched. In DNA form, the CDR3 reads TGTGCCAGCAGCCCGAACCTCCAGCGGGGGGGCGAGACCCAGTACTTC. Protein product: CASSPNLQRGGETQYF.